This entry lists 3 T cell receptor beta chains sequenced from one sample in a study of blood T cell repertoires in COVID-19. Sequencing used immunoSEQ multiplex PCR; TCRdb keeps in-frame clones, though not all of them. The data contain 40,000 to 50,000 clones, approximately 87% of them singletons. The specimen sequenced was peripheral blood. These TCRs come from a woman of 80 years or more with COVID-19, enrolled during active disease.

The V and J genes are TRBV12-3 or TRBV12-4 and TRBJ2-5; TRBD1 is a possible D gene (6 bases). The CDR3 sequence is 13 residues long. V shed 4 bases and J shed 5 bases, with 11 bases lying between them. For the CDR3, the DNA is TGTGCCAGCAGTTCAGACAGGTTGGAGACCCAGTACTTC. Translating gives CASSSDRLETQYF.

This clone was detected only a few times. The rearrangement joins TRBV3-1 (or the pseudogene TRBV3-2) to TRBJ1-5, with D tentatively TRBD1 (6 bases). The CDR3 is 16 residues long. The V and J ends lost 1 base and 3 bases respectively, with 13 bases between them. Germline CDR1 and CDR2: LGHDT and YNNKEL (reference sequence). CDR3 in amino acids: CASSQARGALNQPQHF. The CDR3 nucleotides are TGTGCCAGCAGCCAAGCTCGGGGGGCTCTCAATCAGCCCCAGCATTTT.

DNA of the CDR3: TGTGCCAGCAGCGGAGGAAATTCACCCCTCCACTTT. This encodes CASSGGNSPLHF. The chain has TRBV6-6 and TRBJ1-6; D ambiguous. Trimming took off 6 bases at V and 7 bases at J, with 7 bases between the two ends. This CDR3 is built from 12 residues. The germline V gene encodes CDR1 MNHNY and CDR2 SVGAGI (reference sequence).